This entry lists 27 T cell receptor beta chains sequenced from one sample in a study of blood T cell repertoires in COVID-19. Only in-frame clones appear in the TCRdb table, and some are missing; sequencing was by immunoSEQ multiplex PCR. The sample contains about 190,000 clones, around 85% of which appear only once. What was sequenced was PBMCs or T cells enriched from blood (not recorded which). The origin of the receptors is a woman in her 30s who had recovered from COVID-19.

The chain joins TRBV30 to TRBJ2-7; 10 nucleotides align to TRBD1. This CDR3 is built from 14 residues. Germline CDR1 and CDR2: GTSNPN and SVGIG (reference sequence). V trimming: 5 bases; J trimming: 3 bases; junction bases outside the gene matches: 7. The CDR3 region is CAWGTGEAHYEQYF. The CDR3 DNA sequence: TGTGCCTGGGGGACAGGGGAAGCCCACTACGAGCAGTACTTC.

The V and J genes are TRBV19 and TRBJ1-2; D is unclear. Germline-derived CDR1 and CDR2 are LNHDA and SQIVND (reference sequence). Trimming shortened V by 5 bases and J by 1 base, and 5 bases separated the two germline ends. The CDR3 is 12 residues long. The chain's CDR3 is CASSWHNYGYTF. CDR3 nucleotide sequence: TGTGCCAGTAGTTGGCATAACTATGGCTACACCTTC.

The rearrangement links TRBV3-1 (or the pseudogene TRBV3-2) to TRBJ1-2, with D unclear. The CDR3 contains 13 residues. The V and J ends lost 4 bases and 6 bases respectively, with 12 bases between them. CDR1 LGHDT and CDR2 YNNKEL come from the germline V gene (reference sequence). The CDR3 is CASSPRSADGYTF. Written as DNA, the CDR3 is TGTGCCAGCAGCCCACGGTCCGCGGATGGCTACACCTTC.

The genes are TRBV18 and TRBJ2-3; tentatively, D is TRBD2 (6 bases). In germline, CDR1 is KGHSH, CDR2 LQKENI. The CDR3 has 15 amino acids. V was cut by 4 bases and J by 1 base, with 12 bases left in between. The CDR3 DNA reads as TGTGCCAGCTCACTACAACCTAGCGGCACAGATACGCAGTATTTT. It is translated as CASSLQPSGTDTQYF.

The chain joins TRBV7-2 to TRBJ1-5, with D possibly matching TRBD1 (6 bases). The CDR3 contains 16 residues. Trimming cost V 4 bases and J 4 bases, with 17 bases left between them. Germline CDR1 is SGHTA and CDR2 is FQGNSA. The CDR3 spells CASSYLPGHTNQPQHF. The CDR3 DNA sequence: TGTGCCAGCAGCTATTTGCCGGGACATACTAATCAGCCCCAGCATTTT. The entire variable domain, with the rest obtained from reference TRBV7-2 and TRBJ1-5, is as follows: GAGVSQSPSNKVTEKGKDVELRCDPISGHTALYWYRQSLGQGLEFLIYFQGNSAPDKSGLPSDRFSAERTGGSVSTLTIQRTQQEDSAVYLCASSYLPGHTNQPQHFGDGTRLSIL.

The chain couples TRBV5-1 to TRBJ2-3, with D unresolved. CDR1 is SGHRS, CDR2 YFSETQ, per germline. CDR3 length: 15 amino acids. The V gene lost 1 base and the J gene lost 0 bases, with 9 bases spanning the gap. CDR3 in amino acids: CASSLYQRSTDTQYF. The CDR3 nucleotides are TGCGCCAGCAGCTTGTATCAGAGGAGCACAGATACGCAGTATTTT.

The chain uses TRBV19 and TRBJ1-1; possibly TRBD1 for D (5 bases). V shed 1 base and J shed 4 bases, with 16 bases lying between them. This CDR3 has 16 residues. The germline CDR1 and CDR2 sequences are LNHDA and SQIVND (reference sequence). This chain's CDR3 is CASSIGGTGGSTEAFF. The CDR3, as DNA: TGTGCCAGTAGTATAGGGGGAACAGGTGGTAGCACTGAAGCTTTCTTT.

The chain has TRBV27 and TRBJ1-4, with D perhaps matching TRBD1 (5 bases). The CDR3 consists of 15 residues. Germline-derived CDR1 and CDR2 are MNHEY and SMNVEV (reference sequence). V lost 2 bases and J lost 5, with 12 bases in between. The CDR3 DNA sequence: TGTGCCAGCAGTTTAAGAAAGGGACTAAATGAAAAACTGTTTTTT. It is translated as CASSLRKGLNEKLFF.

This sequence joins TRBV18 and TRBJ1-2, with a weak D call TRBD1 (5 bases). Germline values: CDR1 KGHSH, CDR2 LQKENI. The CDR3 consists of 15 residues. The ends were cut back, 5 bases at V and 4 bases at J, with 17 bases in the middle. The CDR3 DNA reads as TGTGCCAGCTCAACGTGGGGCAGTGGACGCTATGGCTACACCTTC. Its translation: CASSTWGSGRYGYTF. The variable domain in full, with the rest retrieved from reference TRBV18 and TRBJ1-2, is NAGVMQNPRHLVRRRGQEARLRCSPMKGHSHVYWYRQLPEEGLKFMVYLQKENIIDESGMPKERFSAEFPKEGPSILRIQQVVRGDSAAYFCASSTWGSGRYGYTFGSGTRLTVV.

In the case of this clone: This sample also contains other DNA sequences that code for the same CDR3. The rearrangement links TRBV28 to TRBJ1-2; D unresolved. Germline CDR1 MDHEN, CDR2 SYDVKM. The germline V and J ends were trimmed by 5 bases and 0 bases, with 10 bases remaining between them. The CDR3 loop spans 14 amino acids. CDR3 DNA sequence: TGTGCCAGCAGTCCGGGAGGGTCTAACTATGGCTACACCTTC. Protein product: CASSPGGSNYGYTF.

The chain recombines TRBV20-1 with TRBJ1-5; D is ambiguous. The V gene's germline CDR1 is DFQATT and CDR2 SNEGSKA (reference sequence). CDR3 length: 11 residues. V was clipped by 1 base and J by 7 bases, with 5 bases between them. Here the CDR3 reads CSARVGQPQHF. CDR3 sequence (DNA): TGCAGTGCTAGAGTCGGGCAGCCCCAGCATTTT.

This rearrangement joins TRBV19 to TRBJ1-1; D is unclear. With 7 bases removed from V and 2 bases from J, the gap between germline ends came to 11 bases. This CDR3 region has 13 residues. Germline-derived CDR1 and CDR2 are LNHDA and SQIVND (reference sequence). The CDR3 nucleotides are TGTGCCAGTACAGTCCGCCGAAACACTGAAGCTTTCTTT. Translation gives CASTVRRNTEAFF.

This clone showed up just once. The chain uses TRBV29-1 and TRBJ2-7; TRBD1 might be the D (5 bases). CDR1 and CDR2 (germline): SQVTM, ANQGSEA. Trimming pared 2 bases from V and 5 bases from J, leaving 13 bases between. This CDR3 comprises 13 residues. CDR3 DNA: TGCAGCGTTGAATGGGGCAGGGCGGACGAGCAGTACTTC. Its protein product is CSVEWGRADEQYF.

The V gene is TRBV5-4, the J gene TRBJ1-1; perhaps TRBD1 as D (5 bases). Deletions cut 7 bases from V and 4 bases from J, with 20 bases between. Germline CDR1 and CDR2: SGHNT and YYREEE (reference sequence). CDR3 length: 15 amino acids. The CDR3 loop is CASVGFQGSGTEAFF. The CDR3 DNA reads as TGTGCCAGCGTGGGATTCCAGGGCTCGGGCACTGAAGCTTTCTTT.

The CDR3 loop reads CASSPVLRGSPLHF. CDR3 nucleotide sequence: TGTGCCAGCAGCCCCGTTTTAAGGGGTTCACCCCTCCACTTT. The chain combines TRBV2 with TRBJ1-6, with D possibly TRBD1 on 5 matching bases. The CDR3 has 14 residues. Trimming left V 6 bases short and J 9 bases short, with 15 bases between. In germline, CDR1 is SNHLY, CDR2 FYNNEI.

The chain combines TRBV6-1 with TRBJ1-1; D unresolved. Deletions cut 2 bases from V and 6 bases from J, with 22 bases between. Germline V CDR1 and CDR2: MNHNS, SASEGT. The CDR3 spans 17 residues. The CDR3 protein is CASSEPPWAGLSPEAFF. CDR3 coding DNA: TGTGCCAGCAGTGAACCCCCGTGGGCAGGTTTGAGCCCTGAAGCTTTCTTT.

The chain recombines TRBV5-1 with TRBJ1-6, with 8 positions matching TRBD1. CDR1 and CDR2 from the germline V gene are SGHRS and YFSETQ. Trimming removed 0 bases from V and 8 bases from J; junction bases left unmatched: 4. The CDR3 runs 15 residues. The CDR3 here is CASSLGDRIDSPLHF. DNA of the CDR3: TGCGCCAGCAGCTTGGGGGACAGGATTGATTCACCCCTCCACTTT.

This chain links TRBV27 with TRBJ2-1; 7 positions match TRBD1. The CDR3 is made up of 14 amino acids. Germline CDR1 reads MNHEY; CDR2 reads SMNVEV (reference sequence). Trimming removed 6 bases from V and 6 bases from J; junction bases left unmatched: 8. CDR3 residues: CASSRLPGGNEQFF. The CDR3 DNA is TGTGCCAGCAGCCGCCTCCCAGGGGGCAATGAGCAGTTCTTC.

The chain's CDR3 is CASSLATTAGELFF. CDR3 coding DNA: TGTGCCAGCAGCTTAGCGACGACAGCCGGGGAGCTGTTTTTT. The rearrangement uses TRBV7-8 and TRBJ2-2, with a possible D match to TRBD1 (5 bases). Trimming cost V 0 bases and J 6 bases, with 8 bases left between them. This CDR3 contains 14 residues. Germline V lookup: CDR1 SGHVS, CDR2 FQNEAQ.

In its sample, this clone was seen once. This sequence joins TRBV5-1 and TRBJ2-1; the D gene is possibly TRBD2 (6 bases). The V end lost 0 bases, the J end lost 0 bases, and 13 bases lay between the germline ends. CDR3 length: 17 amino acids. CDR1 and CDR2 from the germline V gene are SGHRS and YFSETQ. In DNA form, the CDR3 reads TGCGCCAGCAGCTTGGTTCTGGGGGGTTACTCCTACAATGAGCAGTTCTTC. It encodes CASSLVLGGYSYNEQFF.

This clone came up once. This sequence joins TRBV9 and TRBJ2-2; TRBD2 matches 7 bases. Germline CDR1 SGDLS, CDR2 YYNGEE. The CDR3 totals 16 residues. V shed 2 bases and J 7 bases; nucleotides not matched to a gene: 11. The CDR3 DNA follows: TGTGCCAGCAGCGTTATTAGCAGCGGGGCGGGCGGGGAGCTGTTTTTT. Translated: CASSVISSGAGGELFF.

V is TRBV12-5 and J is TRBJ2-3; 9 nucleotides align to TRBD2. Per germline, CDR1 LGHNT and CDR2 FRNRAP. V lost 4 bases, J lost 4 bases, and 15 bases stayed unmatched. The CDR3 contains 18 residues. DNA for the CDR3: TGTGCTAGTGGTTCCCCCAACAGGGGCGGGAGGGAGGCAGATACGCAGTATTTT. It codes for CASGSPNRGGREADTQYF.

The CDR3 nucleotides read TGTGCCAGCAGCTCATACAGGACTATGAACACTGAAGCTTTCTTT. Its translation: CASSSYRTMNTEAFF. The chain links TRBV11-2 to TRBJ1-1; perhaps TRBD1 as D (5 bases). The CDR3 loop spans 15 amino acids. The V end lost 4 bases, the J end lost 0 bases, and 12 bases lay between the germline ends. The germline V gene encodes CDR1 SGHAT and CDR2 FQNNGV.

The CDR3 region is CASSQAYWGPDNSPLHF. In DNA form, the CDR3 reads TGTGCCAGCAGCCAAGCATATTGGGGCCCTGATAATTCACCCCTCCACTTT. The V gene is TRBV14, the J gene TRBJ1-6, with a possible D match to TRBD1 (5 bases). V dropped 1 base and J dropped 5 bases, with 15 bases sitting between them. The germline V gene encodes CDR1 SGHDN and CDR2 FVKESK. The CDR3 has 17 amino acids.

The gene calls are TRBV9 and TRBJ1-5; D is unclear. V lost 2 bases and J lost 7, with 13 bases in between. The germline gives CDR1 SGDLS, CDR2 YYNGEE. The CDR3 length is 14 residues. The CDR3 nucleotides are TGTGCCAGCAGCGTTGGTAGCGGTAACCAGCCCCAGCATTTT. This translates into CASSVGSGNQPQHF. The whole variable domain, filled in from reference TRBV9 and TRBJ1-5, reads DSGVTQTPKHLITATGQRVTLRCSPRSGDLSVYWYQQSLDQGLQFLIQYYNGEERAKGNILERFSAQQFPDLHSELNLSSLELGDSALYFCASSVGSGNQPQHFGDGTRLSIL.

V is TRBV2 and J is TRBJ1-1; D is uncertain. The CDR3 extends over 12 amino acids. The germline V gene encodes CDR1 SNHLY and CDR2 FYNNEI. Deletions cut 11 bases from V and 1 base from J, with 11 bases between. Written as DNA, the CDR3 is TGTGCCGCAAACCAGGAGAACACTGAAGCTTTCTTT. Its translation: CAANQENTEAFF.

This clone has just a few counts. CDR3 DNA sequence: TGTGCCAGCAGCCAAGGGACAGGTATTACGAGCATGTACTTC. Translated, it gives CASSQGTGITSMYF. V usage is TRBV3-1 (or the pseudogene TRBV3-2) and J usage is TRBJ2-7, with 7 bases identical to TRBD1. The CDR3 runs 14 residues. The junction had 12 bases not matched to a gene; V was cut back by 1 base and J by 12 bases. Germline loops: CDR1 LGHDT, CDR2 YNNKEL (reference sequence).